This T cell receptor (beta chain) was found in a study of CD8 T cells in Susac syndrome. CDR1 is MDHEN and CDR2 is SYDVKM in the germline V gene. This CDR3 region has 12 residues. V was cut by 6 bases and J by 5 bases, with 10 bases left in between. The authors carried out high-throughput sequencing of TCR beta. They applied it to CD8+ and CD4+ T cells obtained from blood. The RNA input was roughly 0.45 to 1 ug, and it was reverse transcribed with random hexamers. The amplification used immunoSEQ multiplex PCR on TCR beta CDR3; it spanned 54 Vbeta and 13 Jbeta. TCRdb reprocessed the immunoSEQ multiplex PCR reads via MiXCR and lists one record per CDR3 protein. The sample contains 110,000 to 150,000 distinct CDR3 sequences, 94% of which appear only once.

The chain carries TRBV28 and TRBJ2-5; no definite D call. The TCR comes from a human donor in good health. Sequencing used CD8+ T cells from PBMCs. The CDR3 sequence: CASSPNWETQYF. The CDR3 DNA reads TGTGCCAGCAGCCCTAATTGGGAGACCCAGTACTTC. Looking up the rest from reference TRBV28 and TRBJ2-5 gives the full variable domain: DVKVTQSSRYLVKRTGEKVFLECVQDMDHENMFWYRQDPGLGLRLIYFSYDVKMKEKGDIPEGYSVSREKKERFSLILESASTNQTSMYLCASSPNWETQYFGPGTRLLVL.